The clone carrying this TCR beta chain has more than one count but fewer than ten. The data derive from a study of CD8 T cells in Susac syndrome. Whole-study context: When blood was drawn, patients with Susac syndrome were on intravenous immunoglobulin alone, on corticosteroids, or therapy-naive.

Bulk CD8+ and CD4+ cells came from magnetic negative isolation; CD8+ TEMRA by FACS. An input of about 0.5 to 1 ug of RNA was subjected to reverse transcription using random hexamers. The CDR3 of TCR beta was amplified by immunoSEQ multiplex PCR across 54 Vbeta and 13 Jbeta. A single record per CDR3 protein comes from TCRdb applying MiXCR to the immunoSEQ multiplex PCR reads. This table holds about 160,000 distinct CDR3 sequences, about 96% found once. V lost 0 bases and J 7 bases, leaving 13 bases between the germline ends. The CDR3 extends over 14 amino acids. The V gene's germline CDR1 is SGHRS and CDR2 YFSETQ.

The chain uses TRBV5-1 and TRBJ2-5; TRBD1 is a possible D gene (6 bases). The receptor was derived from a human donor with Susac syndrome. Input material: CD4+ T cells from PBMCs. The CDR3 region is CASSLDRVEGTQYF. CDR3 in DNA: TGCGCCAGCAGCTTGGACAGGGTTGAGGGGACCCAGTACTTC.